The following is a T cell receptor (beta chain) sequence with its context. Antigen specificity is unknown. The donors (healthy individuals) were bone marrow donors. The record originates from a study of cytomegalovirus exposure and HLA in healthy donors. Points from the study as a whole: An observed cluster of highly shared sequence variants was recorded as a likely sequencing artifact. Researchers reportedly found TCR beta sequences accurately predicted most subjects' HLA-A and HLA-B alleles. Among TCR beta chains, those listed as cytomegalovirus-associated numbered about 160.

The study ran its PCR with 60 Vbeta and 13 Jbeta primers. The repertoire was sequenced with immunoSEQ multiplex PCR; TCRdb's copy has only in-frame clones and lacks some. The table lists some 140,000 clones, 60% to 85% of them singletons. CDR3 length: 16 amino acids. CDR1 is LNHDA, CDR2 SQIVND, per germline (reference sequence). V lost 5 bases, J lost 1 base, and 5 bases stayed unmatched. The TCR sequence derives from a male donor in good health and CMV-seropositive. The sequenced material came from PBMCs. The rearrangement uses TRBV19 and TRBJ2-5; 12 nucleotides agree with TRBD2. The CDR3 loop is CASSLRLAGVQETQYF. In DNA, the CDR3 is TGTGCCAGTAGTCTCAGACTAGCGGGAGTCCAAGAGACCCAGTACTTC.